The 31 T cell receptor beta chains below all came from one sample that was sequenced in a study of naive and memory T cell subsets. Both TRBC1 and TRBC2 were covered by a beta constant-region primer of two equimolar oligonucleotides. TCRdb recomputed calls from the UMI-ligation and nested PCR reads with MiXCR, one row per CDR3 protein. The top ten clones hold about 15% of a sample with fewer than 30,000 distinct CDR3 sequences, roughly a tenth of them seen once. Sequencing was performed on effector memory CD4+ T cells from blood. Regarding subset: effector memory, CD45RA- CD27-. These receptors all stem from a human donor in good health.

This clonotype was detected many times. This sequence joins TRBV12-3 or TRBV12-4 and TRBJ1-3, with D uncertain. Trimming left V 8 bases short and J 0 bases short, with 8 bases between. CDR3 length: 13 residues. This chain's CDR3 is CASEVNSGNTIYF. As DNA, the CDR3 is TGTGCCAGCGAGGTGAACTCTGGAAACACCATATATTTT.

This chain connects TRBV30 to TRBJ2-1, with TRBD2 matching 7 bases. Germline loops: CDR1 GTSNPN, CDR2 SVGIG (reference sequence). V lost 4 bases, J lost 3 bases, and 6 bases stayed unmatched. The CDR3 has 14 residues. CDR3 amino acids: CAWILSSGYNEQFF. CDR3 coding DNA: TGTGCCTGGATACTCTCTAGCGGCTACAATGAGCAGTTCTTC. Complete variable domain (other parts from reference TRBV30 and TRBJ2-1): SQTIHQWPATLVQPVGSPLSLECTVEGTSNPNLYWYRQAAGRGLQLLFYSVGIGQISSEVPQNLSASRPQDRQFILSSKKLLLSDSGFYLCAWILSSGYNEQFFGPGTRLTVL.

This clonotype has a count of ten or more. The V and J genes are TRBV12-3 or TRBV12-4 and TRBJ2-3; TRBD2 matches at 9 bases. Trimming took 6 bases from V and 1 from J; bases not matched to a gene: 2. This CDR3 comprises 14 residues. CDR3 protein: CASRKRGGTDTQYF. CDR3 nucleotides: TGTGCCAGCAGGAAGCGGGGGGGCACAGATACGCAGTATTTT.

J is TRBJ1-5 and V is TRBV7-8; 8 nucleotides agree with TRBD1. Looked up from germline, CDR1 is SGHVS and CDR2 is FQNEAQ. The CDR3 length is 16 residues. With 5 bases clipped from V and 1 base from J, the junction kept 7 bases outside the gene matches. For the CDR3, the DNA is TGTGCCAGCAGCGTCAACAGGACAGGGAGCAATCAGCCCCAGCATTTT. Its translation is CASSVNRTGSNQPQHF.

This clonotype was seen at least ten times. The CDR3 loop is CASSSTGGVGEKLFF. The CDR3 bases are TGTGCCAGCAGCTCTACAGGGGGCGTGGGGGAAAAACTGTTTTTT. The V and J genes are TRBV11-2 and TRBJ1-4; 9 nucleotides line up with TRBD1. Unmatched junction bases numbered 8, after V lost 4 bases and J lost 8 bases. The CDR3 totals 15 residues. From germline, CDR1 is SGHAT and CDR2 FQNNGV.

Details on this clonotype: A read error may explain this, as a much larger clone is one base away. The V gene is TRBV7-6, the J gene TRBJ2-1, with D possibly being TRBD2 (7 bases). This CDR3 has 13 amino acids. Germline CDR1 reads SGHVS; CDR2 reads FNYEAQ. The CDR3: CVSRGAGYNEQFF. The CDR3 coding sequence is TGTGTCAGCCGGGGGGCAGGGTACAATGAGCAGTTCTTC.

This clonotype was recorded many times. This chain uses TRBV30 with TRBJ1-1; D call uncertain. The V end was cut by 5 bases, the J end by 6 bases, with 28 bases between. Germline assignment: CDR1 GTSNPN and CDR2 SVGIG (reference sequence). CDR3 size: 17 residues. The CDR3: CAWATDRSVHPTAEAFF. The CDR3 DNA sequence: TGTGCCTGGGCAACGGACCGCTCGGTCCACCCAACGGCTGAAGCTTTCTTT.

This clonotype was picked up many times. The J gene is TRBJ2-2, the V gene TRBV12-3 or TRBV12-4, with no clear D. V was pared by 6 bases and J by 4 bases, with 15 bases between. This CDR3 contains 15 residues. The CDR3 loop reads CASSLAKRLTGELFF. The CDR3 bases are TGTGCCAGCAGCTTGGCAAAACGACTCACCGGGGAGCTGTTTTTT.

The CDR3 region is CASSEERQVNTEAFF. In DNA form, the CDR3 reads TGTGCCAGCAGTGAAGAGCGACAGGTGAACACTGAAGCTTTCTTT. This chain joins TRBV2 and TRBJ1-1; weak D call: TRBD1 (6 bases). Per germline, CDR1 SNHLY and CDR2 FYNNEI. Trimming pared 1 base from V and 0 bases from J, leaving 9 bases between. This CDR3 is 15 amino acids long.

V gene TRBV4-2 combines with J gene TRBJ1-4, with a weak D call TRBD1 (5 bases). This CDR3 has 15 residues. Per germline, CDR1 LGHNA and CDR2 YNFKEQ. Trimming pared 4 bases from V and 0 bases from J, leaving 9 bases between. DNA of the CDR3: TGTGCCAGCAGCCGAGGGGATGCAACTAATGAAAAACTGTTTTTT. Translating it yields CASSRGDATNEKLFF.

The chain is built from TRBV20-1 and TRBJ1-1; possibly TRBD1 for D (5 bases). The CDR3 loop spans 14 amino acids. Per germline, CDR1 DFQATT and CDR2 SNEGSKA (reference sequence). V was trimmed by 7 bases and J by 0 bases, leaving 15 bases between them. CDR3 residues: CSVTGTGMNTEAFF. The CDR3 nucleotides read TGCAGTGTAACCGGGACTGGGATGAACACTGAAGCTTTCTTT.

This clonotype showed up just a few times. V is TRBV2 and J is TRBJ2-2; TRBD2 agrees at 9 bases. This CDR3 spans 14 amino acids. CDR1 is SNHLY, CDR2 FYNNEI, per germline. Trimming at V came to 11 bases and at J to 5 bases, leaving 9 bases not matched to a gene. CDR3 DNA: TGTGCCGGGAGGGGGACTAGCAATACCGGGGAGCTGTTTTTT. It encodes CAGRGTSNTGELFF.

Here the CDR3 reads CASSLGLNTGELFF. The CDR3 region has the DNA TGTGCCAGCAGTTTAGGCCTAAACACCGGGGAGCTGTTTTTT. The chain employs TRBV27 and TRBJ2-2; no definite D call. The CDR3 runs 14 residues. CDR1 is MNHEY and CDR2 is SMNVEV in the germline V gene (reference sequence). The V gene lost 2 bases and the J gene lost 2 bases, with 6 bases spanning the gap.

This clonotype was seen only a few times. This chain links TRBV20-1 with TRBJ1-5; D is perhaps TRBD1 (6 bases). This CDR3 spans 14 amino acids. V dropped 3 bases and J dropped 7 bases, with 16 bases sitting between them. Per the germline V gene, CDR1 is DFQATT and CDR2 is SNEGSKA (reference sequence). The CDR3 is CSARVGARGQPQHF. The CDR3 DNA follows: TGCAGTGCTAGGGTGGGGGCGCGAGGACAGCCCCAGCATTTT.

There are many counts of this clonotype. An end of the junction differs from the germline gene, which may be a read error. The chain has TRBV12-3 or TRBV12-4 and TRBJ2-1, with TRBD2 identical over 12 bases. The CDR3 is made up of 14 amino acids. CDR3 DNA sequence: TGTGCCAGCAGTCTAGCGGGAGGGTACAATGAGCAGTTCTTC. This codes for CASSLAGGYNEQFF.

This chain links TRBV5-4 with TRBJ1-1; tentative D call: TRBD1 (5 bases). The length of the CDR3 is 14 residues. Germline assignment: CDR1 SGHNT and CDR2 YYREEE (reference sequence). Trimming left V 2 bases short and J 1 base short, with 9 bases between. The CDR3 DNA reads TGTGCCAGCAGCTTCGGCAGGGAGAACACTGAAGCTTTCTTT. Translation: CASSFGRENTEAFF.

This chain connects TRBV14 to TRBJ1-1; D is unclear. This CDR3 comprises 13 residues. CDR1 and CDR2 from the germline V gene are SGHDN and FVKESK. V lost 1 base, J lost 4 bases, and 7 bases lay in between. This CDR3 is CASSQGLFTEAFF. The DNA of the CDR3 is TGTGCCAGCAGCCAAGGACTATTCACTGAAGCTTTCTTT. The whole variable domain, remainder taken from reference TRBV14 and TRBJ1-1, is EAGVTQFPSHSVIEKGQTVTLRCDPISGHDNLYWYRRVMGKEIKFLLHFVKESKQDESGMPNNRFLAERTGGTYSTLKVQPAELEDSGVYFCASSQGLFTEAFFGQGTRLTVV.

This clonotype occurred many times. The chain joins TRBV6-1 to TRBJ2-5; 9 bases line up with TRBD2. This CDR3 spans 13 amino acids. V shed 8 bases and J 0 bases; nucleotides not matched to a gene: 1. Germline loops: CDR1 MNHNS, CDR2 SASEGT. Here the CDR3 DNA reads TGTGCCAGCGCGGGGGGGTACCAAGAGACCCAGTACTTC. Translated: CASAGGYQETQYF.

The J gene is TRBJ1-2, the V gene TRBV5-4; no definite D call. Trimming stripped 2 bases from V and 2 bases from J, with 7 bases between. CDR3 length: 13 amino acids. Germline V CDR1 and CDR2: SGHNT, YYREEE (reference sequence). CDR3 sequence reads: CASSLGRNYGYTF. DNA for the CDR3: TGTGCCAGCAGCTTAGGACGGAACTATGGCTACACCTTC.

This clonotype was counted many times. The chain is built from TRBV2 and TRBJ2-4; tentatively, D is TRBD1 (6 bases). Germline V gene sequence: CDR1 SNHLY, CDR2 FYNNEI. The CDR3 totals 15 residues. V lost 5 bases, J lost 1 base, and 12 bases lay in between. CDR3 in DNA: TGTGCCAGCAGTCTAGACAGGAGCGCCAAAAACATTCAGTACTTC. Translated, it gives CASSLDRSAKNIQYF.

This clonotype was detected ten times or more. The V and J genes are TRBV6-1 and TRBJ1-5; TRBD1 agrees at 8 bases. J was trimmed by 0 bases and V by 6 bases; bases with no gene match: 1. This CDR3 is built from 14 residues. Germline CDR1 is MNHNS and CDR2 is SASEGT. This CDR3 reads CASRDRGSNQPQHF. CDR3 sequence (DNA): TGTGCCAGCAGAGACAGGGGTAGCAATCAGCCCCAGCATTTT.

This clonotype was detected a few times. The rearrangement joins TRBV4-1 to TRBJ2-5; tentative D call: TRBD2 (5 bases). Germline CDR1 reads MGHRA; CDR2 reads YSYEKL. V lost 3 bases, J lost 5 bases, and 16 bases lay in between. The CDR3 length is 15 residues. The CDR3 DNA reads as TGCGCCAGCAGCCATTTCCTCACTAGAACGGAGACCCAGTACTTC. It encodes CASSHFLTRTETQYF.

This clonotype came up a few times. The CDR3: CASSFTGARNQPQHF. DNA of the CDR3: TGTGCCAGCAGTTTCACGGGGGCGAGGAATCAGCCCCAGCATTTT. This chain connects TRBV28 to TRBJ1-5; D may be TRBD1 (6 bases). The germline V and J ends were trimmed by 3 bases and 4 bases, with 13 bases remaining between them. CDR1 and CDR2 (germline): MDHEN, SYDVKM. The CDR3 is 15 amino acids.

J is TRBJ1-1 and V is TRBV6-2 or TRBV6-3, with 11 bases aligning to TRBD1. V dropped 6 bases and J dropped 5; count of bases not matched to a gene: 11. The germline gives CDR1 MNHEY, CDR2 SVGEGT. CDR3 length equals 16 residues. The CDR3 region is CASSPKQGTGGTEAFF. In DNA, the CDR3 is TGTGCCAGCAGCCCTAAGCAAGGGACAGGGGGGACTGAAGCTTTCTTT.

This clonotype was seen at least ten times. This sequence joins TRBV19 and TRBJ2-1, with TRBD1 as a possible D gene (6 bases). Germline CDR1 and CDR2: LNHDA and SQIVND (reference sequence). Trimming left V 6 bases short and J 7 bases short, with 16 bases between. The CDR3 sequence is 14 residues long. CDR3 bases: TGTGCCAGTAGCCCTCGTGGCAGGGGAAATGAGCAGTTCTTC. As protein: CASSPRGRGNEQFF.

This clonotype came up a few times. V gene TRBV12-3 or TRBV12-4 combines with J gene TRBJ1-1; the D is unclear. Deletions cut 1 base from V and 1 base from J, with 16 bases between. The CDR3 totals 17 residues. The CDR3 nucleotides are TGTGCCAGCAGTTTAGGGTACTCCGACGGAAAGAACACTGAAGCTTTCTTT. Translated: CASSLGYSDGKNTEAFF.

This clonotype was counted many times. The CDR3 region is CASSAKRSAGANVLTF. CDR3 DNA: TGTGCCAGCAGTGCCAAACGGAGTGCCGGGGCCAACGTCCTGACTTTC. V is TRBV6-6 and J is TRBJ2-6; D is ambiguous. The V end lost 5 bases, the J end lost 4 bases, and 15 bases lay between the germline ends. This CDR3 is built from 16 residues. The germline V gene encodes CDR1 MNHNY and CDR2 SVGAGI (reference sequence).

This clonotype was detected many times. This chain links TRBV15 with TRBJ1-2, with 11 nucleotides matching TRBD1. With V trimmed by 5 bases and J by 3 bases, 14 bases remained unmatched. CDR1 and CDR2 from the germline V gene are LNHNV and YYDKDF (reference sequence). CDR3 length equals 18 residues. DNA for the CDR3: TGTGCCACCAGCGGCCCCCGGGACAGGGGGAAGATTTACTATGGCTACACCTTC. Protein product: CATSGPRDRGKIYYGYTF.

The V and J genes are TRBV14 and TRBJ2-1; 7 positions agree with TRBD2. This CDR3 is built from 13 residues. Per germline, CDR1 SGHDN and CDR2 FVKESK. J lost 7 bases, V lost 1 base, and 1 base had no gene match. The CDR3 nucleotides read TGTGCCAGCAGCCAAGTCGGGAGGAATGAGCAGTTCTTC. Residues: CASSQVGRNEQFF.

This sequence joins TRBV7-2 and TRBJ1-1; the D gene is possibly TRBD1 (5 bases). The CDR3 is 15 amino acids. Deletions cut 6 bases from V and 3 bases from J, with 17 bases between. Per the germline V gene, CDR1 is SGHTA and CDR2 is FQGNSA. CDR3 bases: TGTGCCAGCAGATTGAGGGGCGCGGGGTACACTGAAGCTTTCTTT. This sequence encodes CASRLRGAGYTEAFF.

At least ten counts were recorded for this clonotype. The chain carries TRBV7-9 and TRBJ2-4; tentatively, D is TRBD1 (5 bases). CDR1 SEHNR and CDR2 FQNEAQ come from the germline V gene (reference sequence). The CDR3 has 16 residues. V lost 0 bases, J lost 1 base, and 10 bases lay in between. CDR3 protein: CASSLASGSAKNIQYF. DNA for the CDR3: TGTGCCAGCAGCTTAGCGTCAGGGTCGGCCAAAAACATTCAGTACTTC.